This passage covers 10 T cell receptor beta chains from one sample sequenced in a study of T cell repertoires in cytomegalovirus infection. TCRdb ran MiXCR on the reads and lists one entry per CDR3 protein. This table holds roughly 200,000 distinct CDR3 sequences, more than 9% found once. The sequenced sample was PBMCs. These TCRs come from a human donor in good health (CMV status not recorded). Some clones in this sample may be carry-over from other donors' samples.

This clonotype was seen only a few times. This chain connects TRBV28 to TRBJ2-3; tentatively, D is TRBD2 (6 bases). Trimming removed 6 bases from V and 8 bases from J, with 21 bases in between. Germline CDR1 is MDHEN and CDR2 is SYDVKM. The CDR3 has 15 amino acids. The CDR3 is CASRGLDYEGGTQYF. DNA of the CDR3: TGTGCCAGCAGGGGCCTAGACTACGAGGGAGGTACGCAGTATTTT.

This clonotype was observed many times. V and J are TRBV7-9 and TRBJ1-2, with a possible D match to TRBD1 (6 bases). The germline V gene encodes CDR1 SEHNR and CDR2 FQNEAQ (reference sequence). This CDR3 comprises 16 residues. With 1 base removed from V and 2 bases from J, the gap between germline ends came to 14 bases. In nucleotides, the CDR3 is TGTGCCAGCAGCTTAGTAGGACAGTTGGGGAACTATGGCTACACCTTC. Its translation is CASSLVGQLGNYGYTF.

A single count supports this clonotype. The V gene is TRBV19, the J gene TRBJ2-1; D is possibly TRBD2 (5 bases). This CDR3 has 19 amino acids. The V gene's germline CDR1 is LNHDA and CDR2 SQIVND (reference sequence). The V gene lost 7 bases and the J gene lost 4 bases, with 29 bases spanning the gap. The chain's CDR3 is CASIPLGNNGIRVYNEQFF. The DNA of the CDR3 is TGTGCCAGTATCCCATTGGGGAATAACGGGATCCGGGTATACAATGAGCAGTTCTTC.

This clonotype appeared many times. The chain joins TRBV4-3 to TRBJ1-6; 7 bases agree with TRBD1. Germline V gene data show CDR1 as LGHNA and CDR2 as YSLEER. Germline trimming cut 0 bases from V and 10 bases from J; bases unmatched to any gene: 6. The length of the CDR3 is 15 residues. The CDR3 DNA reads TGCGCCAGCAGCCAAGACAGGGGGGGAGGGTCACCCCTCCACTTT. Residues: CASSQDRGGGSPLHF.

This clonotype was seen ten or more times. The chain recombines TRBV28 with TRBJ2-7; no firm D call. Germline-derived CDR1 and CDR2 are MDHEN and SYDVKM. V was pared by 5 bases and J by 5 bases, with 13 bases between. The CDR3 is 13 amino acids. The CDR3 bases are TGTGCCAGCAGTGCTGGGGATCGGGACGAGCAGTACTTC. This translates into CASSAGDRDEQYF.

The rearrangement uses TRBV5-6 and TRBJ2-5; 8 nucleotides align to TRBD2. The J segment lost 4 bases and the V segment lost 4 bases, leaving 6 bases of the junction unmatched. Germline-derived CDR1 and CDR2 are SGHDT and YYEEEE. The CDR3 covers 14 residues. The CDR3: CASSRGRGGETQYF. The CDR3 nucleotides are TGTGCCAGCAGCCGGGGACGGGGGGGAGAGACCCAGTACTTC.

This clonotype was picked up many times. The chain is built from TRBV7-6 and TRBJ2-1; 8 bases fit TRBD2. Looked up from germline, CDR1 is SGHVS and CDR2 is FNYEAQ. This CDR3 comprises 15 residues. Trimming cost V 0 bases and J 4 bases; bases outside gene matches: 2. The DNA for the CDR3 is TGTGCCAGCAGCTTAGCACTAGCGGAATACAATGAGCAGTTCTTC. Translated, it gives CASSLALAEYNEQFF.

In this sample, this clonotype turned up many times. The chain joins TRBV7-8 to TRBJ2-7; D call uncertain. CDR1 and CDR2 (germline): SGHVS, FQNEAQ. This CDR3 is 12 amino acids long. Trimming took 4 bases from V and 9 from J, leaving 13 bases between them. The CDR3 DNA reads TGTGCCAGCAGCTCGGAGCTTTATGGGCAGTACTTC. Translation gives CASSSELYGQYF. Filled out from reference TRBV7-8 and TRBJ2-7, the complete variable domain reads GAGVSQSPRYKVAKRGQDVALRCDPISGHVSLFWYQQALGQGPEFLTYFQNEAQLDKSGLPSDRFFAERPEGSVSTLKIQRTQQEDSAVYLCASSSELYGQYFGPGTRLTVT.

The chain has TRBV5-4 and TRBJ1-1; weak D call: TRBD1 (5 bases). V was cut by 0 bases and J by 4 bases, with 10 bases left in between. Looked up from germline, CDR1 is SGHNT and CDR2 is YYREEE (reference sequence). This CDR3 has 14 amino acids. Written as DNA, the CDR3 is TGTGCCAGCAGCTTGGCCGGCAGGGTCACTGAAGCTTTCTTT. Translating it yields CASSLAGRVTEAFF.

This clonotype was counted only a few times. CDR3 residues: CASSSSTQPTDTQYF. The CDR3 DNA sequence: TGTGCCAGCAGTTCATCCACCCAACCCACAGATACGCAGTATTTT. The chain employs TRBV12-3 or TRBV12-4 and TRBJ2-3; unclear D gene. There are 15 residues in the CDR3. V lost 4 bases and J 2 bases, leaving 13 bases between the germline ends.